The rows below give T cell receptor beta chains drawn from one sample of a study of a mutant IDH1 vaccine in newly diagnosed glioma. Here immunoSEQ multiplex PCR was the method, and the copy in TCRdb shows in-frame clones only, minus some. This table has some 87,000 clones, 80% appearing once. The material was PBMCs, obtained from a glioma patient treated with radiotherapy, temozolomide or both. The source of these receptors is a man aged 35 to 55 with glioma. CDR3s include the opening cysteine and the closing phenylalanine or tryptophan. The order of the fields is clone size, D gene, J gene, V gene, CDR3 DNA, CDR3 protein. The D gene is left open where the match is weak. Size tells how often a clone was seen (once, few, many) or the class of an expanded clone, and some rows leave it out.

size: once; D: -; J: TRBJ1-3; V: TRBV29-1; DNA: TGCAGCGTTGGGGGAGGACCGGATAGCGGGAACACCATATATTTT; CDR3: CSVGGGPDSGNTIYF
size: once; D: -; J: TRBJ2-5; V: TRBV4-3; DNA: TGCGCCAGCAGCCAAGATACCCCGGGGTCCCTTATGAGGGAGCAGTACTTC; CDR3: CASSQDTPGSLMREQYF
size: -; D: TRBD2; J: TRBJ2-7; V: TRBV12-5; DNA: TGTGCTAGTGGGCGTACTAGCGGAGCCTCCTACGAGCAGTACTTC; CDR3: CASGRTSGASYEQYF
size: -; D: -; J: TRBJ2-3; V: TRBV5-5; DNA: TGTGCCAGCCACCACAGGTGGGGAGGCACAGATACGCAGTATTTT; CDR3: CASHHRWGGTDTQYF
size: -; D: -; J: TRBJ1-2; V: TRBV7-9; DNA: TGTGCCAGCAGCCCGGGACACCAGTCCTATGGCTACACCTTC; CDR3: CASSPGHQSYGYTF
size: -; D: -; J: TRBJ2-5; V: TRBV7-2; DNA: TGTGCCAGCAGCTTAATGACTAGGACTCAAGAGACCCAGTACTTC; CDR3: CASSLMTRTQETQYF
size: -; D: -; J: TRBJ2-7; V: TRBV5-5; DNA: TGTGCCAGCAGCTTCGGACCAGCGCACTCCTACGAGCAGTACTTC; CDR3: CASSFGPAHSYEQYF
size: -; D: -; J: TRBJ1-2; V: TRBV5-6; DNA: TGTGCCAGCAGCCAAGGGGGCTATGGCTACACCTTC; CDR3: CASSQGGYGYTF
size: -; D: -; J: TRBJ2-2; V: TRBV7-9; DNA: TGTGCCAGCAGCTTACGACGGTATAGTTGGGAGCTGTTTTTT; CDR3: CASSLRRYSWELFF
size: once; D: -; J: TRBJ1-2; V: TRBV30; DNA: TGTGCCTGGACGCGGGAAATCTATGGCTACACCTTC; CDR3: CAWTREIYGYTF
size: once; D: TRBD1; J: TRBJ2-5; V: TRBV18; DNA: TGTGCCAGCTCACCGCGGACAGGGCAAGAGACCCAGTACTTC; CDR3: CASSPRTGQETQYF
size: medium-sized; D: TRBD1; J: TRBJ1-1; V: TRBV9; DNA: TGTGCCAGCAGCGTATTGACTCCAGGGGGCGGGAACACTGAAGCTTTCTTT; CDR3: CASSVLTPGGGNTEAFF
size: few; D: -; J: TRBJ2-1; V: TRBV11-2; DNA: TGTGCCAGCAGCTCCCAGGGGAGTGAGCAGTTCTTC; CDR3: CASSSQGSEQFF
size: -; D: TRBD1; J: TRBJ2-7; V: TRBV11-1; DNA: TGTGCCAGCAGCCGAGGGGGCAGCAGCTCCTACGAGCAGTACTTC; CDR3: CASSRGGSSSYEQYF
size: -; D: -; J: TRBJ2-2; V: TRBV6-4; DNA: TGTGCCAGCAGCAAGGGTATAGGATCGAACACCGGGGAGCTGTTTTTT; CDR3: CASSKGIGSNTGELFF
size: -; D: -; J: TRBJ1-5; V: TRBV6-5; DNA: TGTGCCAGCAGTTACAACGGTGATAGCAATCAGCCCCAGCATTTT; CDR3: CASSYNGDSNQPQHF
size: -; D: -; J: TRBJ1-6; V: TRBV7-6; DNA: TGTGCCACCGGGGGCACCTATAATTCACCCCTCCACTTT; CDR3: CATGGTYNSPLHF
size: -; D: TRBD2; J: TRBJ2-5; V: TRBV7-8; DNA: TGTGCCAGCTGCCCCGGGACTAGGCGAGAGCAGTACTTC; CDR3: CASCPGTRREQYF
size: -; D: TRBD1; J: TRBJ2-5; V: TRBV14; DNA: TGTGCCAGCAGCCCCCGAAAGGGACAGGGGATAGAGACCCAGTACTTC; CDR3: CASSPRKGQGIETQYF
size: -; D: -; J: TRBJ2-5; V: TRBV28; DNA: TGTGCCAGCCATCGAGAGGGCGCCCGAGAGACCCAGTACTTC; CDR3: CASHREGARETQYF
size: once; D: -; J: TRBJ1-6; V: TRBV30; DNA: TGTGCCTGGAACCCAAGCTCCTATAATTCACCCCTCCACTTT; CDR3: CAWNPSSYNSPLHF
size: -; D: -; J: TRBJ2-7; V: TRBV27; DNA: TGTGCCAGCAGCTCTAGCATCTCCTACGAGCAGTACTTC; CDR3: CASSSSISYEQYF
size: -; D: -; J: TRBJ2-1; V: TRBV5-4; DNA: TGTGCCAGCAGCTCAACCCAACAGCACAATGAGCAGTTCTTC; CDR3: CASSSTQQHNEQFF
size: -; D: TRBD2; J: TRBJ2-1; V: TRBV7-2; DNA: TGTGCCAGCAGCCCCTCAGCAGGGACTAGCGCGAACAATGAGCAGTTCTTC; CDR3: CASSPSAGTSANNEQFF
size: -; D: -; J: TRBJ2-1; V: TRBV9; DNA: TGTGCCAGCAGCGTCGGCGGTGGCGATGAGCAGTTCTTC; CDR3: CASSVGGGDEQFF
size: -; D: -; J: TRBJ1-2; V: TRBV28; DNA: TGTGCCAGCAGTTTAGCACAGCTCTATGGCTACACCTTC; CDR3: CASSLAQLYGYTF
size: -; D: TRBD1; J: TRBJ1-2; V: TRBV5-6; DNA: TGTGCCAGCAGCTTGGGACAGGGCAAAGGCTACACCTTC; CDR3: CASSLGQGKGYTF
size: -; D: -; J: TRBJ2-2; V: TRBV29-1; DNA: TGCAGCGTGAACTTGGGAGGTGGGGAGCTGTTTTTT; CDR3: CSVNLGGGELFF
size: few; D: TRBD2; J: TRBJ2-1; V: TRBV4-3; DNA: TGCGCCAGCAGCCAAGGTGTGACTAGCGGGAGGAATGAGCAGTTCTTC; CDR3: CASSQGVTSGRNEQFF
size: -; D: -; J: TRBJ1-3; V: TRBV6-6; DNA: TGTGCCAGCAGACCGAGAAGCTCTGGAAACACCATATATTTT; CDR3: CASRPRSSGNTIYF
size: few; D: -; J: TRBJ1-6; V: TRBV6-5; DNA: TGTGCCAGCAGTTACTCGCCGGGCGGACCCCTCCACTTT; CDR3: CASSYSPGGPLHF
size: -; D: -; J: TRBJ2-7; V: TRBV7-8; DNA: TGTGCCAGCAGCTTAGGGGCGGGATTCTCCTACGAGCAGTACTTC; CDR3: CASSLGAGFSYEQYF
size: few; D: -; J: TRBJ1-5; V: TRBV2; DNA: TGTGCCAGCAGTGAAAGGCCACCGGGCGATCAGCCCCAGCATTTT; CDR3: CASSERPPGDQPQHF
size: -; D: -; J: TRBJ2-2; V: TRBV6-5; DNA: TGTGCCAGCAGTTACATCAGGGCAGGCACCGGGGAGCTGTTTTTT; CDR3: CASSYIRAGTGELFF
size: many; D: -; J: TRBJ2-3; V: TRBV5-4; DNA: TGTGCCAGCAGCTTGAAGGGGGGGAGCACAGATACGCAGTATTTT; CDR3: CASSLKGGSTDTQYF
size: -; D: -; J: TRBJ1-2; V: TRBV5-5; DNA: TGTGCCAGCAGCTTGCAGGGGACTAACTATGGCTACACCTTC; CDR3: CASSLQGTNYGYTF
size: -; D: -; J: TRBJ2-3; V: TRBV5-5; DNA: TGTGCCAGCAGCCCGGGACCAGATACGCAGTATTTT; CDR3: CASSPGPDTQYF
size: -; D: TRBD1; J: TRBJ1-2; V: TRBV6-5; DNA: TGTGCCAGCAGCCGACAGGGTGACTATGGCTACACCTTC; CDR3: CASSRQGDYGYTF
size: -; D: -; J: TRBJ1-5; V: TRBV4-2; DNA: TGTGCCAGCAGCCAAGGGGCAGGGGATCTTCCCCAGCATTTT; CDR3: CASSQGAGDLPQHF
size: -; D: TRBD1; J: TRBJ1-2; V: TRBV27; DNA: TGTGCCAGCAGTACACAGGGGGGGTATGGCTACACCTTC; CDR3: CASSTQGGYGYTF
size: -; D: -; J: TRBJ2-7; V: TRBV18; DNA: TGTGCCAGCTCACCACGACAAGGAAACGAGCAGTACTTC; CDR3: CASSPRQGNEQYF
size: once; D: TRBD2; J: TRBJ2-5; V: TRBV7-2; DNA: TGTGCCAGCAGCTTACGAGCGGGGGGGCAGGAGACCCAGTACTTC; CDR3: CASSLRAGGQETQYF
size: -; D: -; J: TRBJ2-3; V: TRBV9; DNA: TGTGCCAGCAGCGGGACACGATCCACAGATACGCAGTATTTT; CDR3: CASSGTRSTDTQYF
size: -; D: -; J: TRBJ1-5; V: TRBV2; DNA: TGTGCCAGCACAGAGGAAGGGGGAAGCAATCAGCCCCAGCATTTT; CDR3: CASTEEGGSNQPQHF
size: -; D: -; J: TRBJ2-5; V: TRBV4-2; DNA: TGTGCCAGCAGCACCCCTAGCGAAGGAGAGACCCAGTACTTC; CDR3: CASSTPSEGETQYF
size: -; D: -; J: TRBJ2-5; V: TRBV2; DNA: TGTGCCAGCACCCTAAAAGAGACCCAGTACTTC; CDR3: CASTLKETQYF
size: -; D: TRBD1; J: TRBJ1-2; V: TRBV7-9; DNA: TGTGCCAGCAGCCCCAACAGGGGGCTAACCTATGGCTACACCTTC; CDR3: CASSPNRGLTYGYTF
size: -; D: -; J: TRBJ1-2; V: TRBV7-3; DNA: TGTGCCAGCAGCTTGACACCTAACTATGGCTACACCTTC; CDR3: CASSLTPNYGYTF